This TCR beta chain was recovered during a study of identical twins. Study findings and constraints: Conclusions rested on cross-sectional statistics rather than following the same donors. The study found weaker excess twin sharing in beta out-of-frame sequences.

This clonotype has more than one count but fewer than ten. What it binds is unknown. TCRdb processed the 5' RACE reads anew with MiXCR; each CDR3 protein has one entry. This table has about 530,000 distinct CDR3 sequences, about 15% appearing once. V lost 8 bases to trimming and J lost 0 bases, with 13 bases between them. CDR3 length: 14 amino acids. The data also belong to a second study, concerning yellow fever vaccine responses in identical twins. From that paper: As reported, the vaccine T cell response of twins seemed partly convergent and partly personalized.

Input material: CD4+ T cells sorted from blood. The sequence was collected from a woman aged 18-30 years in good health. The chain links TRBV12-3 or TRBV12-4 to TRBJ1-1; D is unresolved. CDR3 DNA: TGTGCCAGCCTTTGGGCGGGTTTGAACACTGAAGCTTTCTTT. Amino acids: CASLWAGLNTEAFF.